The 6 T cell receptor beta chains presented below share a single source sample, sequenced in a study of cytomegalovirus exposure and HLA in healthy donors. 13 Jbeta primers and 60 Vbeta primers were used for the PCR. Data came from immunoSEQ multiplex PCR; TCRdb stores just in-frame clones and leaves some out. The table records under 200,000 clones, approximately 84% of them present only once. Sequenced: PBMCs. The receptors derive from a boy younger than 18 in good health and CMV-seronegative.

The V call is TRBV4-2, the J call TRBJ2-1; 13 nucleotides align to TRBD2. V lost 5 bases and J lost 7; bases outside the gene matches: 5. The CDR3 runs to 15 residues. In germline, CDR1 is LGHNA, CDR2 YNFKEQ. The DNA of the CDR3 is TGTGCCAGCAGCTCCGGGACTAGCGGGACTAATGAGCAGTTCTTC. This translates into CASSSGTSGTNEQFF.

The genes are TRBV2 and TRBJ2-1; 7 bases line up with TRBD2. The J segment lost 4 bases and the V segment lost 3 bases, leaving 12 bases of the junction unmatched. The CDR3 has 17 amino acids. CDR1 SNHLY and CDR2 FYNNEI come from the germline V gene. The CDR3 is CASSEGWAGVPYNEQFF. CDR3 DNA sequence: TGTGCCAGCAGTGAGGGATGGGCGGGGGTCCCGTACAATGAGCAGTTCTTC.

The genes are TRBV10-2 and TRBJ2-2; 8 bases fit TRBD1. Trimming took 7 bases from V and 6 from J; bases not matched to a gene: 7. The CDR3 totals 14 residues. Germline assignment: CDR1 WSHSY and CDR2 SAAADI. The CDR3 loop is CASTYAQGAGELFF. In DNA form, the CDR3 reads TGCGCCAGCACCTACGCACAGGGGGCCGGGGAGCTGTTTTTT.

This clone appeared a few times. The J gene is TRBJ2-1, the V gene TRBV7-9; maybe TRBD2 (6 bases). V lost 8 bases to trimming and J lost 6 bases, with 17 bases between them. CDR1 and CDR2 from the germline V gene are SEHNR and FQNEAQ (reference sequence). The CDR3 runs 14 residues. This CDR3 is CASLSTSRSNEQFF. CDR3 DNA: TGTGCCAGCCTTTCGACTAGTCGGTCCAATGAGCAGTTCTTC.

This chain links TRBV19 with TRBJ2-7, with 10 bases fitting TRBD2. The V gene's germline CDR1 is LNHDA and CDR2 SQIVND (reference sequence). This CDR3 region has 18 residues. V was pared by 1 base and J by 4 bases, with 13 bases of the junction left unmatched. The CDR3 nucleotides read TGTGCCAGTAGTATAGGTTTGGCTGGTCCTAGCGGGAGATACGAGCAGTACTTC. It translates to CASSIGLAGPSGRYEQYF.

This chain connects TRBV27 to TRBJ2-7; weak D call: TRBD2 (6 bases). This CDR3 has 19 residues. The V end was cut by 5 bases, the J end by 2 bases, with 28 bases between. Germline lookup yields CDR1 MNHEY and CDR2 SMNVEV (reference sequence). CDR3 in amino acids: CASSKLTTGGTENPYEQYF. The CDR3 DNA reads as TGTGCCAGCAGTAAACTAACTACCGGCGGGACCGAAAATCCCTACGAGCAGTACTTC.